Listed below are T cell receptor beta chains from one sample, sequenced in a study of regulatory T cells in long-lasting Graves disease. Each CDR3 protein gets one entry after TCRdb re-called the multiplex PCR reads with MiXCR. This table has around 400,000 distinct CDR3 sequences, roughly 15% appearing once. These data also formed part of another study, on T cells in Graves' hyperthyroidism and ophthalmopathy.

Sequences were derived from peripheral blood mononuclear cells (PBMCs), sampled at new diagnosis, from a patient treated with antithyroid drugs. The receptors here all came from a woman aged 35 to 49 with Graves disease. Both conserved end residues are part of each CDR3.

j_gene | v_gene | CDR3aa
- | TRBV18 | CASSPDSGSEGNEQFF
TRBJ2-2 | TRBV30 | CAWSKPGGLFF
TRBJ2-3 | TRBV29-1 | CSVGMGFTDTQYF
TRBJ1-1 | TRBV6-1 | CASSRPIQGVDTEAFF
TRBJ1-5 | TRBV7-2 | CASSLFGQNQPQHF
TRBJ2-1 | TRBV11-2 | CASSPRGRALYNEQFF
TRBJ2-1 | TRBV20-1 | CSPQGKGYNEQFF
TRBJ2-5 | TRBV3-1 | CASSHRLAGEAQETQYF
TRBJ1-2 | TRBV3-1 | CASSQTGLNYGYTF
TRBJ1-5 | TRBV27 | CASSYSSSNQPQHF
TRBJ1-5 | TRBV19 | CASATQDSNQPQHF
TRBJ1-4 | TRBV29-1 | CSVLGGTGNEKLFF
TRBJ2-7 | TRBV7-2 | CASSLGQATVYEQYF
TRBJ2-1 | TRBV13 | CASSPRGTYNEQFF
TRBJ2-3 | TRBV30 | CAWSLAGADTQYF
TRBJ2-1 | TRBV28 | CASETGTDSYNEQFF
TRBJ2-7 | TRBV7-9 | CASSSLRGSYEQYF
TRBJ1-5 | TRBV28 | CASSWAGARQPQHF
TRBJ2-6 | TRBV14 | CASLRTRDRVNGANVLTF
TRBJ2-7 | TRBV3-1 | CASTPTSGPSYEQYF
TRBJ2-3 | TRBV6-2/TRBV6-3 | CATSAGGRTDTQYF
TRBJ2-7 | TRBV20-1 | CSANEPGTGPHEQYF
TRBJ2-1 | TRBV6-2/TRBV6-3 | CASSSPPGLAGVTSYNEQFF
TRBJ2-1 | TRBV7-3 | CASSPSGPTDEQFF
TRBJ1-1 | TRBV5-1 | CASSTRPGGRNTEAFF
TRBJ2-3 | TRBV20-1 | CSASRVVGTDTQYF
TRBJ1-2 | TRBV27 | CASSPHDIEYYGYTF
TRBJ2-5 | TRBV27 | CASSFGALGETQYF
TRBJ2-3 | TRBV20-1 | CSANPVGSTDTQYF
TRBJ2-1 | TRBV6-5 | CASSYGGTTYNEQFF
TRBJ1-1 | TRBV28 | CASTKTGGRITEAFF
TRBJ1-2 | TRBV6-1 | CASSTEISWAGYTF
TRBJ2-1 | TRBV24-1 | CATAPGVVSSYNEQFF
TRBJ2-1 | TRBV4-1 | CASSRAGTRELRQFF
TRBJ2-1 | TRBV5-1 | CASSLLAGGSSYNEQFF
TRBJ2-2 | TRBV6-1 | CASSILGEAGATGELFF
TRBJ1-2 | TRBV2 | CASSRYGYTF
TRBJ2-5 | TRBV6-1 | CASSEALHRQEGETQYF
TRBJ1-1 | TRBV11-3 | CASSRDRTYEAFF
TRBJ2-7 | TRBV5-4 | CASSVDGQGREQYF
TRBJ2-1 | TRBV11-3 | CASSGWESYNEQFF
TRBJ1-1 | TRBV7-3 | CASSLNSEQEAFF
TRBJ2-7 | TRBV5-8 | CASSWTDREQYF
TRBJ2-2 | TRBV19 | CASSIKRLAGDANTGELFF
TRBJ2-7 | TRBV6-2/TRBV6-3 | CASTTPGTGGYEQYF
TRBJ1-5 | TRBV19 | CASRRQDQPQHF